This T cell receptor (beta chain) was sequenced during a study of blood T cell repertoires in COVID-19. Study at large: The United States, Italy and Spain were the sources of the acute and convalescent COVID-19 samples.

The CDR3 is made up of 13 amino acids. Trimming left V 3 bases short and J 3 bases short, with 8 bases between. The germline V gene has CDR1 SEHNR and CDR2 FQNEAQ (reference sequence). Measured with immunoSEQ multiplex PCR; TCRdb has only the in-frame clones, and not every one. The sample includes about 150,000 clones, 75% to 85% of them seen just once. The TCR originated in a woman aged 50 to 60 with acute or convalescent COVID-19. Sequenced material: peripheral blood. The V gene is TRBV7-9, the J gene TRBJ1-2; weak D call: TRBD1 (5 bases). The chain's CDR3 is CASSFQGDYGYTF. Written as DNA, the CDR3 is TGTGCCAGCAGCTTTCAAGGGGACTATGGCTACACCTTC.